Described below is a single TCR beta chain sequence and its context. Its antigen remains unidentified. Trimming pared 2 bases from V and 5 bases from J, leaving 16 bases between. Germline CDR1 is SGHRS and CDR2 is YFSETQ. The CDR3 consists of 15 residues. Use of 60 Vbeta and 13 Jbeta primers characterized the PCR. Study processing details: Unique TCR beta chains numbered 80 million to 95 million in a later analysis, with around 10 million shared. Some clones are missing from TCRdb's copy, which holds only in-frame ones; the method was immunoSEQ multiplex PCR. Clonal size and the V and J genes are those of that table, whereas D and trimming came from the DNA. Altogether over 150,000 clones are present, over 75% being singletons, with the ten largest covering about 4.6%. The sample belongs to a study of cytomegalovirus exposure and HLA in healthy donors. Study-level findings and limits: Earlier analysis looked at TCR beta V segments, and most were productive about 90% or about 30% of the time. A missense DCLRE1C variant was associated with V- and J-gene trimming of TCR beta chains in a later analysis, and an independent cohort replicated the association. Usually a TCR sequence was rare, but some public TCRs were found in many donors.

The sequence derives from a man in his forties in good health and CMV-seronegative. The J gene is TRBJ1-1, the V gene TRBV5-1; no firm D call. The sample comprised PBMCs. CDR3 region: CASSLEGVSGTEAFF. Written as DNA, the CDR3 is TGCGCCAGCAGCTTAGAGGGAGTAAGCGGTACTGAAGCTTTCTTT. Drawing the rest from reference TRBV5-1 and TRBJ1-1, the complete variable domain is KAGVTQTPRYLIKTRGQQVTLSCSPISGHRSVSWYQQTPGQGLQFLFEYFSETQRNKGNFPGRFSGRQFSNSRSEMNVSTLELGDSALYLCASSLEGVSGTEAFFGQGTRLTVV.